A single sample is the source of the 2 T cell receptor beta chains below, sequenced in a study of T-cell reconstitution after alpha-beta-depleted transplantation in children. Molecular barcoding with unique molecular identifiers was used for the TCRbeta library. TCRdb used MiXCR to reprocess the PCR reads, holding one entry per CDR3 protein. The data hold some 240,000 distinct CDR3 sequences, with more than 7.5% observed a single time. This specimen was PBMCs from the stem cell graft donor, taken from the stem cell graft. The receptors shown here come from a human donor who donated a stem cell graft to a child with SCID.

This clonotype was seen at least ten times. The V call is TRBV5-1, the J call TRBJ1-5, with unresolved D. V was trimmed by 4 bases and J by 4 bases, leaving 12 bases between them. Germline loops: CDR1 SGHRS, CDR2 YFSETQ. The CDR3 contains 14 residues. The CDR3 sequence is CASSEKGQNQPQHF. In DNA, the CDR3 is TGCGCCAGCAGCGAAAAGGGCCAGAATCAGCCCCAGCATTTT.

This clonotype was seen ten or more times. The CDR3, as DNA: TGTGCCAGCACCGCCGACAGATTTCGGAATCAGCCCCAGCATTTT. Translation gives CASTADRFRNQPQHF. The chain joins TRBV7-8 to TRBJ1-5, with a weak D call TRBD1 (5 bases). The CDR3 spans 15 residues. V lost 7 bases to trimming and J lost 4 bases, with 17 bases between them. Germline V lookup: CDR1 SGHVS, CDR2 FQNEAQ.